Each of the 27 T cell receptor beta chains below was sequenced from the same sample in a study of cytomegalovirus exposure and HLA in healthy donors. PCR involved 60 Vbeta and 13 Jbeta primers. Repertoires were generated with immunoSEQ multiplex PCR, while TCRdb's copy carries only in-frame clones and drops some. The table shows approximately 74,000 clones, with 60% to 70% occurring only once. Sample: PBMCs. Receptor source: a young man in good health and CMV-seropositive.

This rearrangement joins TRBV9 to TRBJ2-2; D unclear. The V gene's germline CDR1 is SGDLS and CDR2 YYNGEE. The length of the CDR3 is 12 residues. The V end was cut by 4 bases, the J end by 2 bases, with 3 bases between. The CDR3 loop reads CASSRNTGELFF. In nucleotides, the CDR3 is TGTGCCAGCAGCCGTAACACCGGGGAGCTGTTTTTT.

The chain is built from TRBV29-1 and TRBJ2-1; D gene uncertain. CDR1 is SQVTM, CDR2 ANQGSEA, per germline. This CDR3 has 11 residues. V gave up 3 bases and J gave up 10 bases, with 10 bases separating them. The CDR3 loop reads CSVDAYTEQFF. DNA of the CDR3: TGCAGCGTTGATGCCTATACGGAGCAGTTCTTC.

The chain uses TRBV6-1 and TRBJ2-7, with 9 bases aligning to TRBD1. CDR1 and CDR2 from the germline V gene are MNHNS and SASEGT. The CDR3 runs 15 residues. V dropped 5 bases and J dropped 2; count of bases not matched to a gene: 7. Written as DNA, the CDR3 is TGTGCCAGCAGTCTTACGACAGGGGGAACCTACGAGCAGTACTTC. Translated: CASSLTTGGTYEQYF.

This clone rates as medium-sized. The chain has TRBV7-2 and TRBJ2-1; TRBD1 matches at 7 bases. V gave up 9 bases and J gave up 2 bases; unmatched junction bases: 4. Germline assignment: CDR1 SGHTA and CDR2 FQGNSA. CDR3 length: 13 amino acids. The CDR3 sequence is CARQGRTYNEQFF. The DNA for the CDR3 is TGTGCCAGACAGGGGAGAACCTACAATGAGCAGTTCTTC.

The chain employs TRBV19 and TRBJ2-2; 11 bases are a match to TRBD1. Germline CDR1 LNHDA, CDR2 SQIVND (reference sequence). CDR3 length: 15 amino acids. Trimming took 9 bases from V and 3 from J; bases not matched to a gene: 6. The CDR3 DNA is TGTGCCAGCAGGACAGGGGGCTCGTACACCGGGGAGCTGTTTTTT. This sequence encodes CASRTGGSYTGELFF.

V is TRBV7-3 and J is TRBJ2-3, with D uncertain. CDR3 size: 17 residues. Looked up from germline, CDR1 is SGHTA and CDR2 is FQGTGA. The V end lost 1 base, the J end lost 0 bases, and 14 bases lay between the germline ends. Here the CDR3 DNA reads TGTGCCAGCAGCTTAAACTCGCGGTCAGTTAGCACAGATACGCAGTATTTT. This sequence encodes CASSLNSRSVSTDTQYF.

V and J are TRBV11-3 and TRBJ2-1, with 13 nucleotides matching TRBD2. CDR1 and CDR2 (germline): SGHNT, YENEEA. V lost 3 bases, J lost 5 bases, and 4 bases stayed unmatched. CDR3 length equals 16 residues. This CDR3 reads CASSFTSGGGNNEQFF. CDR3 DNA sequence: TGTGCCAGCAGCTTTACTAGCGGGGGGGGGAACAATGAGCAGTTCTTC. Looking up the rest from reference TRBV11-3 and TRBJ2-1 gives the full variable domain: EAGVVQSPRYKIIEKKQPVAFWCNPISGHNTLYWYLQNLGQGPELLIRYENEEAVDDSQLPKDRFSAERLKGVDSTLKIQPAELGDSAVYLCASSFTSGGGNNEQFFGPGTRLTVL.

This clone was counted a few times. A much larger clone differs from this one at a single base, so this may be a read error. The chain employs TRBV29-1 and TRBJ2-3, with no clear D. V was shortened by 2 bases and J by 2 bases, with 11 bases between the two germline ends. This CDR3 is built from 14 residues. From germline, CDR1 is SQVTM and CDR2 ANQGSEA. As DNA, the CDR3 is TGCAGCGTTGAACCACTGCAATCCACAGATACGCAGTATTTT. Its protein product is CSVEPLQSTDTQYF.

This clone was seen a handful of times. V gene TRBV11-1 combines with J gene TRBJ2-5; possibly TRBD2 for D (6 bases). The length of the CDR3 is 14 residues. V was shortened by 5 bases and J by 2 bases, with 12 bases between the two germline ends. Germline loops: CDR1 SGHAT, CDR2 FQDESV (reference sequence). DNA for the CDR3: TGTGCCAGCAGCCGAGGGACTTGGCAAGAGACCCAGTACTTC. Translation gives CASSRGTWQETQYF.

The chain carries TRBV7-9 and TRBJ1-4, with a possible D match to TRBD1 (5 bases). V lost 6 bases and J lost 2, with 22 bases in between. Germline V lookup: CDR1 SEHNR, CDR2 FQNEAQ (reference sequence). CDR3 size: 18 residues. CDR3: CASRPGLPDPRTNEKLFF. As DNA, the CDR3 is TGTGCCAGCAGACCGGGACTCCCCGATCCTCGCACTAATGAAAAACTGTTTTTT.

This clone has just a few counts. The chain employs TRBV6-1 and TRBJ1-1; D not resolved. The germline gives CDR1 MNHNS, CDR2 SASEGT. The V end lost 1 base, the J end lost 11 bases, and 8 bases lay between the germline ends. This CDR3 region has 11 residues. This CDR3 reads CASSEGRAAFF. CDR3 sequence (DNA): TGTGCCAGCAGTGAAGGGCGGGCGGCTTTCTTT.

The chain joins TRBV5-8 to TRBJ2-7; TRBD1 might be the D (5 bases). This CDR3 comprises 13 residues. The germline gives CDR1 SGHTS, CDR2 YDEGEE. V was trimmed by 5 bases and J by 2 bases, leaving 11 bases between them. The CDR3 region is CASRTPGPYEQYF. The CDR3 nucleotides are TGTGCCAGCAGGACTCCAGGGCCCTACGAGCAGTACTTC.

There are a few counts of this clone. This sequence joins TRBV5-6 and TRBJ1-1; D not certain. Germline loops: CDR1 SGHDT, CDR2 YYEEEE. CDR3 length: 14 residues. V lost 3 bases and J 6 bases, leaving 15 bases between the germline ends. DNA of the CDR3: TGTGCCAGCAGCTCGAATCTGGGAGAGGCTGAAGCTTTCTTT. Residues: CASSSNLGEAEAFF.

The rearrangement uses TRBV7-2 and TRBJ2-2, with 7 positions matching TRBD1. Germline CDR1 is SGHTA and CDR2 is FQGNSA. The CDR3 loop spans 15 amino acids. J was trimmed by 7 bases and V by 5 bases; bases with no gene match: 10. Here the CDR3 DNA reads TGTGCCAGCAGCCTACAGGGGATTACGAACGGGGAGCTGTTTTTT. Amino acids: CASSLQGITNGELFF.

This clone appeared a few times. This chain links TRBV6-5 with TRBJ2-5; TRBD2 agrees at 7 bases. The V segment lost 5 bases and the J segment 5 bases; nucleotides outside the gene matches: 11. CDR1 and CDR2 from the germline V gene are MNHEY and SVGAGI. The CDR3 totals 15 residues. Here the CDR3 reads CASSHPAGDVETQYF. The CDR3 DNA reads as TGTGCCAGCAGTCATCCTGCGGGAGACGTGGAGACCCAGTACTTC.

This clone turned up a few times. The chain is built from TRBV6-1 and TRBJ2-7; TRBD2 agrees at 8 bases. The V gene end was trimmed by 7 bases and the J gene end by 5 bases; junction bases not matched to a gene: 7. Germline V gene lookup returns CDR1 MNHNS and CDR2 SASEGT. This CDR3 contains 13 residues. The CDR3 DNA reads as TGTGCCAGCACGAGCGGGAGTCGGGACGAGCAGTACTTC. Amino acid sequence: CASTSGSRDEQYF.

The chain combines TRBV5-6 with TRBJ2-4; no clear D gene. Between the trimmed V and J ends, which lost 0 bases and 0 bases, there was a span of 4 bases. In germline, CDR1 is SGHDT, CDR2 YYEEEE. The CDR3 runs to 14 residues. The chain's CDR3 is CASSLGLAKNIQYF. CDR3 nucleotides: TGTGCCAGCAGCTTGGGACTAGCCAAAAACATTCAGTACTTC.

This chain uses TRBV4-1 with TRBJ2-3; D uncertain. The germline V gene has CDR1 MGHRA and CDR2 YSYEKL. Trimming took off 1 base at V and 0 bases at J, with 8 bases between the two ends. This CDR3 comprises 15 residues. The CDR3, as DNA: TGCGCCAGCAGCCAAGCGCCCACTAGCACAGATACGCAGTATTTT. Its protein is CASSQAPTSTDTQYF.

The V gene is TRBV4-1, the J gene TRBJ2-7; TRBD1 matches 9 bases. CDR1 and CDR2 from the germline V gene are MGHRA and YSYEKL. This CDR3 region has 15 residues. The V segment lost 4 bases and the J segment 6 bases; nucleotides outside the gene matches: 10. In DNA form, the CDR3 reads TGCGCCAGCAGCCTCTCCGGGACAGGGTTTTCCGAGCAGTACTTC. The encoded protein is CASSLSGTGFSEQYF.

This chain links TRBV7-2 with TRBJ1-1; unclear D gene. Germline V gene data show CDR1 as SGHTA and CDR2 as FQGNSA. V was clipped by 3 bases and J by 4 bases, with 6 bases between them. The CDR3 runs 12 residues. The CDR3 sequence is CASSLRITEAFF. The CDR3 coding sequence is TGTGCCAGCAGCTTGAGGATCACTGAAGCTTTCTTT. Complete variable domain (other parts from reference TRBV7-2 and TRBJ1-1): GAGVSQSPSNKVTEKGKDVELRCDPISGHTALYWYRQSLGQGLEFLIYFQGNSAPDKSGLPSDRFSAERTGGSVSTLTIQRTQQEDSAVYLCASSLRITEAFFGQGTRLTVV.

CDR3 in DNA: TGCGCCAGCAGCTCCATGCGGGTATACCAAGAGACCCAGTACTTC. Its protein product is CASSSMRVYQETQYF. The V gene is TRBV5-1, the J gene TRBJ2-5; D is perhaps TRBD2 (5 bases). Trimming stripped 3 bases from V and 0 bases from J, with 12 bases between. The CDR3 contains 15 residues. Looked up from germline, CDR1 is SGHRS and CDR2 is YFSETQ.

This clone appeared a single time. The chain has TRBV18 and TRBJ2-3; no reliable D call. V shed 3 bases and J shed 0 bases, with 10 bases lying between them. The length of the CDR3 is 15 residues. CDR1 and CDR2 (germline): KGHSH, LQKENI. Here the CDR3 DNA reads TGTGCCAGCTCACCCGACGCGGTTAGCACAGATACGCAGTATTTT. It translates to CASSPDAVSTDTQYF.

The rearrangement links TRBV9 to TRBJ2-5; possibly TRBD2 for D (6 bases). This CDR3 is built from 17 residues. From germline, CDR1 is SGDLS and CDR2 YYNGEE. The V and J ends lost 0 bases and 7 bases respectively, with 22 bases between them. CDR3 protein: CASSVAMDRGLQATQYF. In DNA form, the CDR3 reads TGTGCCAGCAGCGTAGCTATGGATCGGGGACTGCAGGCGACCCAGTACTTC.

The chain joins TRBV5-1 to TRBJ2-7; 7 bases map to TRBD1. Germline V gives CDR1 SGHRS, CDR2 YFSETQ. V lost 4 bases to trimming and J lost 5 bases; unmatched junction nucleotides: 9. The CDR3 runs 14 residues. The CDR3 DNA follows: TGCGCCAGCAGCGCCGGACAGGTCCCCCACGAGCAGTACTTC. This sequence encodes CASSAGQVPHEQYF.

The chain is built from TRBV11-2 and TRBJ2-1, with 12 bases aligning to TRBD1. The J segment lost 12 bases and the V segment lost 7 bases, leaving 10 bases of the junction unmatched. Germline-derived CDR1 and CDR2 are SGHAT and FQNNGV. The CDR3 is made up of 14 amino acids. The CDR3 bases are TGTGCCAGCACGTGGGGACAGGGGGCGCGGCGGCAGTTCTTC. Its protein is CASTWGQGARRQFF.

The chain combines TRBV30 with TRBJ2-2, with a weak D call TRBD2 (5 bases). The ends were cut back, 0 bases at V and 6 bases at J, with 14 bases in the middle. CDR3 length: 15 amino acids. CDR1 GTSNPN and CDR2 SVGIG come from the germline V gene (reference sequence). The DNA of the CDR3 is TGTGCCTGGAGTGTCTTCGGGGAAAAGGCCGGGGAGCTGTTTTTT. As protein: CAWSVFGEKAGELFF.

This chain connects TRBV29-1 to TRBJ1-2; TRBD1 agrees at 11 bases. J was trimmed by 7 bases and V by 4 bases; bases with no gene match: 8. This CDR3 is built from 14 residues. Germline loops: CDR1 SQVTM, CDR2 ANQGSEA. The CDR3, as DNA: TGCAGCGTTGCCGTGGACAGGGGGCGGGCTGGCTACACCTTC. Encoded protein: CSVAVDRGRAGYTF.